These T cell receptor beta chains were read from a single sample in a study of T cell responses to AZD1222 COVID-19 vaccine. Libraries were prepared by immunoSEQ multiplex PCR; TCRdb keeps only in-frame clonotypes and omits some of them. The sample lists 100,000 to 150,000 clones, roughly 86% occurring once. This specimen consisted of peripheral blood, obtained 28 days after the second AZD1222 dose. These receptors came from an adult who received the AZD1222 COVID-19 vaccine. CDR3s include the opening cysteine and the closing phenylalanine or tryptophan. D genes are given only for firm matches. Size tells how often a clone was seen (once, few, many) or the class of an expanded clone, and some rows leave it out.

d_call,clone_size,j_call,v_call,cdr3_aa,cdr3_nt
.,.,TRBJ1-6,TRBV27,CASSHRTVDNSPLHF,TGTGCCAGCAGTCATCGGACGGTAGATAATTCACCCCTCCACTTT
.,.,TRBJ2-1,TRBV19,CASRDRDEQFF,TGTGCCAGCAGGGATCGGGATGAGCAGTTCTTC
TRBD1,.,TRBJ2-7,TRBV10-1,CASRRDSTTKQYF,TGCGCCAGCAGACGGGACAGCACTACGAAGCAGTACTTC
TRBD1,.,TRBJ2-1,TRBV6-5,CASSLGTGSYNEQFF,TGTGCCAGCAGTCTCGGGACAGGCTCCTACAATGAGCAGTTCTTC
.,.,TRBJ1-2,TRBV7-2,CASSSRVSNYGYTF,TGTGCCAGCAGCTCCCGGGTATCTAACTATGGCTACACCTTC
.,.,TRBJ2-3,TRBV29-1,CSVEYPRDSKSTDTQYF,TGCAGCGTTGAATACCCCCGAGACTCAAAAAGCACAGATACGCAGTATTTT
TRBD2,.,TRBJ2-3,TRBV5-4,CASSLGSGTATDTQYF,TGTGCCAGCAGCTTGGGAAGCGGGACGGCCACAGATACGCAGTATTTT
.,.,TRBJ2-2,TRBV7-2,CASSLIPGTGELFF,TGTGCCAGCAGCTTAATCCCGGGGACCGGGGAGCTGTTTTTT
TRBD2,.,TRBJ2-1,TRBV5-6,CASSLTSGGAGEQFF,TGTGCCAGCAGCTTGACTAGCGGGGGGGCCGGGGAGCAGTTCTTC
.,.,TRBJ1-2,TRBV5-6,CASSLSGGGGYTF,TGTGCCAGCAGCTTGTCTGGGGGAGGGGGCTACACCTTC
TRBD1,.,TRBJ1-6,TRBV3-1/TRBV3-2,CASSQRSGTGDSPLHF,TGTGCCAGCAGCCAAAGATCCGGGACAGGGGACTCACCCCTCCACTTT
.,.,TRBJ1-1,TRBV11-3,CASSSSFEAFF,TGTGCCAGCAGCTCGAGCTTTGAAGCTTTCTTT
.,few,TRBJ2-4,TRBV5-3,CARSWPPMLAKNIQYF,TGTGCCAGAAGCTGGCCGCCGATGCTAGCCAAAAACATTCAGTACTTC
.,.,TRBJ1-2,TRBV30,CAWSPTGYYGYTF,TGTGCCTGGAGTCCGACAGGATACTATGGCTACACCTTC
.,.,TRBJ1-1,TRBV30,CACTKGRKNTEAFF,TGTGCCTGTACTAAGGGACGGAAGAACACTGAAGCTTTCTTT
TRBD1,.,TRBJ1-1,TRBV6-5,CASRRQGAVNTEAFF,TGTGCCAGCAGAAGACAGGGGGCGGTGAACACTGAAGCTTTCTTT
.,.,TRBJ2-6,TRBV6-5,CASSSRVAGANVLTF,TGTGCCAGCAGTTCCAGGGTAGCTGGGGCCAACGTCCTGACTTTC
.,.,TRBJ2-7,TRBV12-1,CASELGGGLPEQYF,TGTGCCAGTGAATTAGGGGGGGGCCTCCCCGAGCAGTACTTC
.,.,TRBJ2-2,TRBV28,CASKWVTNTGELFF,TGTGCCAGCAAGTGGGTGACGAACACCGGGGAGCTGTTTTTT
TRBD1,.,TRBJ1-3,TRBV30,CASTQGAAGNTIYF,TGTGCCTCCACCCAGGGGGCGGCTGGAAACACCATATATTTT
.,.,TRBJ1-4,TRBV21-1,CASSPQGVTGEKLFF,TGTGCCAGCAGCCCCCAGGGGGTAACGGGTGAAAAACTGTTTTTT
.,.,TRBJ2-5,TRBV5-4,CASSLMDSQETQYF,TGTGCCAGCAGCTTGATGGACAGCCAAGAGACCCAGTACTTC
.,.,TRBJ2-7,TRBV6-5,CASSPRVSYEQYF,TGTGCCAGCAGTCCCAGGGTTTCCTACGAGCAGTACTTC
TRBD2,.,TRBJ2-2,TRBV11-3,CASSSSGGSTGELFF,TGTGCCAGCAGCTCTAGCGGGGGGTCAACCGGGGAGCTGTTTTTT
.,.,TRBJ2-2,TRBV29-1,CSFSTGHTGELFF,TGCAGCTTTTCGACAGGACACACCGGGGAGCTGTTTTTT
.,.,TRBJ1-2,TRBV7-9,CASGRGGAFGYTF,TGTGCCAGCGGACGTGGGGGGGCGTTTGGCTACACCTTC
.,.,TRBJ1-2,TRBV29-1,CSVGKQGGYTF,TGCAGCGTTGGAAAACAAGGGGGCTACACCTTC
.,.,TRBJ2-3,TRBV7-2,CASSFAHSTDTQYF,TGTGCCAGCAGCTTCGCCCACAGCACAGATACGCAGTATTTT
.,.,TRBJ1-2,TRBV28,CASSLGANSYGYTF,TGTGCCAGCAGTTTAGGGGCAAATTCCTATGGCTACACCTTC
TRBD2,.,TRBJ2-1,TRBV6-5,CASSKAGGPFDEQFF,TGTGCCAGCAGCAAAGCGGGGGGGCCTTTTGATGAGCAGTTCTTC
.,.,TRBJ1-2,TRBV7-2,CASSLNANYGYTF,TGTGCCAGCAGCTTGAATGCTAACTATGGCTACACCTTC
TRBD1,.,TRBJ1-3,TRBV7-9,CASSPGTDGNTIYF,TGTGCCAGCAGCCCAGGGACAGATGGAAACACCATATATTTT
.,.,TRBJ1-4,TRBV6-6,CASSYRGGFEKLFF,TGTGCCAGCAGTTACAGGGGGGGATTTGAAAAACTGTTTTTT
.,.,TRBJ1-3,TRBV18,CASSPSEGSGNTIYF,TGTGCCAGCTCCCCCTCCGAGGGCTCTGGAAACACCATATATTTT
.,.,TRBJ1-6,TRBV14,CASSQGWTARYSPLHF,TGTGCCAGCAGCCAAGGCTGGACAGCCCGATATTCACCCCTCCACTTT
.,.,TRBJ2-4,TRBV4-3,CASSQDLASLAKNIQYF,TGCGCCAGCAGCCAAGACTTGGCTTCCCTAGCCAAAAACATTCAGTACTTC
TRBD2,.,TRBJ2-1,TRBV11-2,CASSSPGTSNEQFF,TGTGCCAGCAGCTCTCCAGGGACTAGTAATGAGCAGTTCTTC
.,.,TRBJ1-1,TRBV10-1,CASSESNRPSGAFF,TGCGCCAGCAGTGAGTCGAACAGGCCTTCGGGCGCTTTCTTT
.,once,TRBJ1-1,TRBV19,CASSMGQHTEAFF,TGTGCCAGTAGTATGGGGCAGCACACTGAAGCTTTCTTT
.,.,TRBJ1-2,TRBV5-1,CASSLGEVHGYTF,TGCGCCAGCAGCTTGGGGGAAGTTCATGGCTACACCTTC
TRBD1,medium-sized,TRBJ2-7,TRBV28,CASSSPGQGVSSYEQYF,TGTGCCAGCAGCTCCCCTGGTCAGGGGGTAAGCTCCTACGAGCAGTACTTC
TRBD1,.,TRBJ2-2,TRBV9,CASSETGAGGELFF,TGTGCCAGCAGCGAGACAGGGGCCGGCGGGGAGCTGTTTTTT
.,few,TRBJ1-6,TRBV5-1,CASSLGSSSYNSPLHF,TGCGCCAGCAGCTTGGGGTCCAGCTCCTATAATTCACCCCTCCACTTT
.,.,TRBJ2-1,TRBV12-3/TRBV12-4,CASSLINEQFF,TGTGCCAGCAGCCTCATCAATGAGCAGTTCTTC
.,.,TRBJ1-2,TRBV28,CASRTPSLRGGVYGYTF,TGTGCCAGCAGGACTCCCTCCTTGCGGGGAGGTGTCTATGGCTACACCTTC
.,.,TRBJ2-2,TRBV27,CASSFAAGGLTGELFF,TGTGCCAGCAGTTTTGCGGCAGGAGGACTCACCGGGGAGCTGTTTTTT
TRBD1,.,TRBJ1-5,TRBV28,CASSSGQGGNQPQHF,TGTGCCAGCAGTTCGGGACAGGGTGGAAATCAGCCCCAGCATTTT
.,.,TRBJ1-4,TRBV5-1,CASSFVGTNEKLFF,TGCGCCAGCAGCTTCGTTGGAACTAATGAAAAACTGTTTTTT